This section outlines one T cell receptor beta chain sequence together with its context. Its antigen specificity is not known. No much larger clonotype is one base removed from it; base qualities were not supplied. Reading the germline V gene gives CDR1 MNHEY and CDR2 SVGAGI. There are 15 amino acids in the CDR3, from cysteine to phenylalanine inclusive. Solely the CDR3 DNA is kept, with 45 bases framed from the first base. V drops 4 bases and J drops 1 base, leaving 13 bases in between. This entry comes from a study of T cell repertoires in cytomegalovirus infection (dated by TCRdb to about 2019). Regarding the study in general: Donor HLA type was relevant to the analysis, as public TCR beta signatures indicated carriage of CMV infection together with the matching HLA type. Results the study describes overall, beyond this receptor: The ex vivo response was dominated by HLA-C-restricted CMV-specific TCR beta clonotypes, and the single most frequent clonotype in two of eight donors was supplied by these HLA-C-restricted clonotypes. In both this cohort and an independent cohort of 352 donors, the cumulative frequency of public TCR beta family members distinguished carriers of CMV infection plus the relevant HLA type.

The run used an Illumina HiSeq 1500. TCRdb reran the public reads through fastp at Q25 and MiXCR, keeping productive beta chains. Every CDR3 protein is listed once, alongside the most common genes and DNA of its rows. Within this sample are about 190,000 distinct CDR3 sequences, with 28% of them counted one time only. About 28% of the sample belongs to the ten largest clones. The clonotype originates from a human donor in good health (CMV status not recorded). Some clones in this sample may be carry-over from other donors' samples. Sequencing was performed on PBMCs. The chain joins TRBV6-5 to TRBJ1-1, with TRBD1 tentatively as D gene (6 bases match). The CDR3 amino acid sequence is: CASSSSGGPNTEAFF. In nucleotide form, the sequence is TGTGCCAGCAGTTCCTCGGGGGGGCCGAACACTGAAGCTTTCTTT.